The next 25 T cell receptor beta chains were all read from a single sample in a study of T cells after yellow fever vaccination. Each CDR3 protein is one row after TCRdb ran MiXCR on the 5' RACE reads. This table has some 400,000 distinct CDR3 sequences, around 19% appearing once. The sequenced sample was PBMCs, obtained before the yellow fever booster vaccination. Receptors were obtained from a man younger than 30 who received the YFV17D yellow fever vaccine.

A few counts support this clonotype. The V call is TRBV29-1, the J call TRBJ1-2; tentative D call: TRBD1 (5 bases). The germline gives CDR1 SQVTM, CDR2 ANQGSEA. V lost 4 bases and J lost 5, with 20 bases in between. CDR3 length equals 15 residues. This CDR3 is CSVGPSAGTGYGYTF. The CDR3 nucleotides are TGCAGCGTTGGCCCCTCAGCCGGGACGGGTTATGGCTACACCTTC. Complete variable domain (other parts from reference TRBV29-1 and TRBJ1-2): SAVISQKPSRDICQRGTSLTIQCQVDSQVTMMFWYRQQPGQSLTLIATANQGSEATYESGFVIDKFPISRPNLTFSTLTVSNMSPEDSSIYLCSVGPSAGTGYGYTFGSGTRLTVV.

The J gene is TRBJ2-3, the V gene TRBV4-1; 7 nucleotides agree with TRBD2. The CDR3 length is 15 residues. J gave up 2 bases and V 1 base, and 3 bases lay outside the gene matches. Germline V gene sequence: CDR1 MGHRA, CDR2 YSYEKL. The CDR3 DNA is TGCGCCAGCAGCCAAGTGGCGGGAGACACAGATACGCAGTATTTT. Encoded protein: CASSQVAGDTDTQYF.

In this sample, this clonotype turned up a few times. The chain employs TRBV12-3 or TRBV12-4 and TRBJ1-5, with 7 bases lining up with TRBD1. The CDR3 runs to 13 residues. Trimming removed 6 bases from V and 6 bases from J; junction bases left unmatched: 5. The DNA of the CDR3 is TGTGCCAGCAGCCTACAGGGGACTCAGCCCCAGCATTTT. Its protein product is CASSLQGTQPQHF.

This clonotype has at least ten counts. The chain has TRBV4-3 and TRBJ2-5; D possibly corresponds to TRBD1 (5 bases). The V gene lost 4 bases and the J gene lost 5 bases, with 11 bases spanning the gap. CDR3 length equals 13 residues. Germline CDR1 reads LGHNA; CDR2 reads YSLEER. CDR3 residues: CASSLRGSETQYF. The CDR3 DNA follows: TGCGCCAGCAGCCTTAGGGGCTCCGAGACCCAGTACTTC.

The rearrangement joins TRBV4-3 to TRBJ2-3; 12 bases are shared with TRBD2. The CDR3 sequence is 19 residues long. Trimming cost V 3 bases and J 1 base; bases outside gene matches: 11. Germline CDR1 is LGHNA and CDR2 is YSLEER. The CDR3 nucleotides are TGCGCCAGCAGCCACTCACTAGCGGGGGGCCCCTGGGGCACAGATACGCAGTATTTT. It is translated as CASSHSLAGGPWGTDTQYF.

This clonotype was seen a few times. The genes are TRBV5-5 and TRBJ1-2; D gene uncertain. The CDR3 is 15 residues long. The V gene lost 1 base and the J gene lost 8 bases, with 18 bases spanning the gap. Germline V CDR1 and CDR2: SGHKS, YYEKEE (reference sequence). CDR3 residues: CASSLIQSLLSGYTF. Here the CDR3 DNA reads TGTGCCAGCAGCTTGATACAGAGTCTCCTCTCCGGCTACACCTTC.

This clonotype was seen more than once but under ten times. The genes are TRBV7-9 and TRBJ2-2; D is tentatively TRBD1 or TRBD2 (7 bases each). Germline CDR1 reads SEHNR; CDR2 reads FQNEAQ (reference sequence). Trimming removed 6 bases from V and 4 bases from J, with 15 bases in between. The CDR3 loop spans 15 amino acids. As DNA, the CDR3 is TGTGCCAGCAGAAATCCCAGGGGGGGCACCGGGGAGCTGTTTTTT. This codes for CASRNPRGGTGELFF.

This clonotype was observed a handful of times. J is TRBJ2-3 and V is TRBV6-5; 11 nucleotides align to TRBD1. V shed 7 bases and J 6 bases; nucleotides not matched to a gene: 15. In germline, CDR1 is MNHEY, CDR2 SVGAGI. This CDR3 has 17 amino acids. The CDR3 DNA reads as TGTGCCAGCACCCGCCAGGGGGGGACAGGGGGGAGTGATACGCAGTATTTT. This gives the protein CASTRQGGTGGSDTQYF.

The chain combines TRBV28 with TRBJ2-3; TRBD2 matches at 13 bases. With 5 bases clipped from V and 3 bases from J, the junction kept 5 bases outside the gene matches. The germline gives CDR1 MDHEN, CDR2 SYDVKM. The CDR3 loop spans 16 amino acids. Written as DNA, the CDR3 is TGTGCCAGCAGTAAGACTAGCGGGGGGCCAACAGATACGCAGTATTTT. Protein product: CASSKTSGGPTDTQYF.

V is TRBV10-3 and J is TRBJ1-5; D call uncertain. Looked up from germline, CDR1 is ENHRY and CDR2 is SYGVKD. Trimming pared 10 bases from V and 2 bases from J, leaving 18 bases between. The CDR3 sequence is 15 residues long. CDR3 in amino acids: CATSDNLRGNQPQHF. The DNA for the CDR3 is TGTGCCACCTCCGACAATCTCCGGGGCAATCAGCCCCAGCATTTT.

Only one count was recorded for this clonotype. The DNA for the CDR3 is TGTGCCAGCAGCCCAGAGGGGGCGGGAAATGAAAAACTGTTTTTT. Translation gives CASSPEGAGNEKLFF. The chain carries TRBV5-5 and TRBJ1-4; 7 bases are shared with TRBD1. Germline V gene lookup returns CDR1 SGHKS and CDR2 YYEKEE (reference sequence). The CDR3 is 15 amino acids. V trimming: 4 bases; J trimming: 5 bases; junction bases outside the gene matches: 8. The full variable domain, rest sourced from reference TRBV5-5 and TRBJ1-4, is DAGVTQSPTHLIKTRGQQVTLRCSPISGHKSVSWYQQVLGQGPQFIFQYYEKEERGRGNFPDRFSARQFPNYSSELNVNALLLGDSALYLCASSPEGAGNEKLFFGSGTQLSVL.

This clonotype has ten or more counts. The gene calls are TRBV29-1 and TRBJ2-3; D remains unclear. V shed 4 bases and J shed 2 bases, with 10 bases lying between them. This CDR3 comprises 13 residues. From germline, CDR1 is SQVTM and CDR2 ANQGSEA. This CDR3 reads CSVARGPTDTQYF. CDR3 bases: TGCAGCGTTGCTCGCGGCCCCACAGATACGCAGTATTTT.

V usage is TRBV25-1 and J usage is TRBJ1-4; D is unresolved. The CDR3 consists of 13 residues. The germline V gene encodes CDR1 MGHDK and CDR2 SYGVNS. Trimming shortened V by 3 bases and J by 7 bases, and 9 bases separated the two germline ends. The CDR3 DNA follows: TGTGCCAGCAGTGACGACATTCTTGAAAAACTGTTTTTT. Amino acid sequence: CASSDDILEKLFF. Full variable domain (missing parts from reference TRBV25-1 and TRBJ1-4): EADIYQTPRYLVIGTGKKITLECSQTMGHDKMYWYQQDPGMELHLIHYSYGVNSTEKGDLSSESTVSRIRTEHFPLTLESARPSHTSQYLCASSDDILEKLFFGSGTQLSVL.

The table lists this clonotype with a few counts. The V gene is TRBV30, the J gene TRBJ2-7, with TRBD1 matching 8 bases. Germline V gene data show CDR1 as GTSNPN and CDR2 as SVGIG (reference sequence). Trimming cost V 1 base and J 6 bases; bases outside gene matches: 8. The CDR3 extends over 14 amino acids. CDR3 residues: CAWSDGTGPVEQYF. The CDR3 coding sequence is TGTGCCTGGAGTGACGGGACAGGACCAGTCGAGCAGTACTTC.

The chain carries TRBV18 and TRBJ1-3; D uncertain. Germline CDR1 KGHSH, CDR2 LQKENI. This CDR3 is built from 17 residues. Trimming took off 3 bases at V and 0 bases at J, with 15 bases between the two ends. The CDR3 sequence is CASSPQPSTVSGNTIYF. CDR3 coding DNA: TGTGCCAGCTCACCCCAGCCTTCGACGGTCTCTGGAAACACCATATATTTT.

The rearrangement links TRBV6-6 to TRBJ1-4, with a weak D call TRBD1 (5 bases). The germline V gene has CDR1 MNHNY and CDR2 SVGAGI (reference sequence). Trimming cost V 2 bases and J 4 bases, with 8 bases left between them. There are 14 residues in the CDR3. DNA of the CDR3: TGTGCCAGCAGTTACAAGGGGCGTAATGAAAAACTGTTTTTT. It yields the protein CASSYKGRNEKLFF.

The chain recombines TRBV7-2 with TRBJ2-3; 11 positions agree with TRBD2. V was clipped by 0 bases and J by 2 bases; unmatched bases: 4. The CDR3 is made up of 17 amino acids. From germline, CDR1 is SGHTA and CDR2 FQGNSA. The CDR3 loop reads CASSLASGGASTDTQYF. As DNA, the CDR3 is TGTGCCAGCAGCTTAGCTAGCGGGGGGGCTTCCACAGATACGCAGTATTTT.

There are a few counts of this clonotype. This chain uses TRBV3-1 with TRBJ1-6; 7 bases line up with TRBD1. Germline V gene lookup returns CDR1 LGHDT and CDR2 YNNKEL (reference sequence). The CDR3 runs 16 residues. The trim removed 0 bases at V and 7 bases at J, leaving 6 bases unmatched. The DNA for the CDR3 is TGTGCCAGCAGCCAAGAGGGAGGACAGGAAAATTCACCCCTCCACTTT. Its translation is CASSQEGGQENSPLHF.

CDR3 nucleotides: TGCGCCAGCAGCTTGGAGGCGGGGGGACGCACAGATACGCAGTATTTT. This codes for CASSLEAGGRTDTQYF. The chain carries TRBV5-1 and TRBJ2-3; 8 bases fit TRBD2. This CDR3 comprises 16 residues. In germline, CDR1 is SGHRS, CDR2 YFSETQ. V dropped 0 bases and J dropped 1; count of bases not matched to a gene: 4.

The chain links TRBV4-2 to TRBJ2-3, with TRBD2 matching over 8 bases. This CDR3 spans 18 amino acids. Per the germline V gene, CDR1 is LGHNA and CDR2 is YNFKEQ. Trimming at V came to 1 base and at J to 0 bases, leaving 9 bases not matched to a gene. The CDR3 DNA is TGTGCCAGCAGCCAAGTGGCGTCGCGGGGGGCCAGCACAGATACGCAGTATTTT. Protein: CASSQVASRGASTDTQYF.

The V gene is TRBV6-6, the J gene TRBJ1-1; 10 nucleotides match TRBD1. The CDR3 totals 16 residues. The V segment lost 3 bases and the J segment 5 bases; nucleotides outside the gene matches: 9. Germline V gives CDR1 MNHNY, CDR2 SVGAGI (reference sequence). In DNA, the CDR3 is TGTGCCAGCAGTTATCGGACAGGGGGTGTTTATACTGAAGCTTTCTTT. Residues: CASSYRTGGVYTEAFF.

This clonotype was counted a few times. This chain uses TRBV5-1 with TRBJ1-6; no firm D call. V lost 0 bases to trimming and J lost 7 bases, with 11 bases between them. Germline V gene data show CDR1 as SGHRS and CDR2 as YFSETQ. The CDR3 sequence is 15 residues long. The CDR3 protein is CASSLAMGINSPLHF. The CDR3 coding sequence is TGCGCCAGCAGCTTGGCAATGGGGATCAATTCACCCCTCCACTTT.

This clonotype was seen more than once but under ten times. J is TRBJ1-2 and V is TRBV4-3, with 11 bases identical to TRBD1. Germline loops: CDR1 LGHNA, CDR2 YSLEER. The length of the CDR3 is 14 residues. The trim removed 1 base at V and 6 bases at J, leaving 1 base unmatched. The CDR3 DNA reads TGCGCCAGCAGCCAAGGGACAGGGGGCGATGGCTACACCTTC. Translating gives CASSQGTGGDGYTF.

The sample holds a few counts of this clonotype. This rearrangement joins TRBV5-1 to TRBJ2-1; D uncertain. The V end lost 2 bases, the J end lost 4 bases, and 4 bases lay between the germline ends. The CDR3 loop spans 12 amino acids. CDR1 is SGHRS, CDR2 YFSETQ, per germline. CDR3: CASSFQYNEQFF. The CDR3, as DNA: TGCGCCAGCAGCTTTCAGTACAATGAGCAGTTCTTC.

This clonotype was found many times. The chain joins TRBV29-1 to TRBJ2-4; 7 bases align to TRBD1. The CDR3 totals 14 residues. The germline CDR1 and CDR2 sequences are SQVTM and ANQGSEA. The V and J ends lost 7 bases and 3 bases, in that order; junction bases with no gene match: 9. This chain's CDR3 is CSARTGQLKNIQYF. The CDR3 DNA sequence: TGCAGCGCCCGGACAGGACAGCTCAAAAACATTCAGTACTTC.